This passage covers 13 T cell receptor beta chains from one sample sequenced in a study of blood T cell repertoires in COVID-19. Data came from immunoSEQ multiplex PCR; TCRdb stores just in-frame clones and leaves some out. The sample gives tens of thousands of clones, roughly 87% of which show up once; more than 3% is in the top ten. The sequenced sample consisted of peripheral blood. These receptors were collected from a woman aged 45 to 65 with COVID-19, enrolled during active disease.

The chain uses TRBV6-8 and TRBJ1-4, with a tentative D call TRBD1 (5 bases). The germline gives CDR1 MNHGY, CDR2 SAAAGT. V lost 6 bases to trimming and J lost 8 bases, with 10 bases between them. This CDR3 contains 12 residues. CDR3 in amino acids: CASRTKGEKLFF. Here the CDR3 DNA reads TGTGCCAGCAGAACGAAGGGGGAAAAACTGTTTTTT.

The V and J genes are TRBV3-1 (or the pseudogene TRBV3-2) and TRBJ2-1; TRBD2 matches at 12 bases. Germline trimming cut 1 base from V and 0 bases from J; bases unmatched to any gene: 13. Germline V CDR1 and CDR2: LGHDT, YNNKEL (reference sequence). The CDR3 runs to 21 residues. CDR3 coding DNA: TGTGCCAGCAGCCAAGTACCTGCGGGACTAGCGGGTCAGAGCTCCTACAATGAGCAGTTCTTC. It yields the protein CASSQVPAGLAGQSSYNEQFF.

The genes are TRBV7-8 and TRBJ1-5; weak D call: TRBD1 (5 bases). V was cut by 3 bases and J by 7 bases, with 16 bases left in between. Germline V lookup: CDR1 SGHVS, CDR2 FQNEAQ. The CDR3 loop spans 15 amino acids. The CDR3 loop reads CASSFARVVPQPQHF. CDR3 sequence (DNA): TGTGCCAGCAGCTTTGCCAGGGTGGTTCCCCAGCCCCAGCATTTT.

As DNA, the CDR3 is TGTGCCAGCAGCTGGGGGGCTAGCGGAGAGTACGAGCAGTACTTC. Its translation is CASSWGASGEYEQYF. The V call is TRBV5-6, the J call TRBJ2-7; possibly TRBD2 for D (7 bases). V was pared by 3 bases and J by 4 bases, with 17 bases between. The CDR3 runs to 15 residues. Germline V lookup: CDR1 SGHDT, CDR2 YYEEEE.

V is TRBV5-1 and J is TRBJ2-1; tentatively, D is TRBD2 (6 bases). The germline V gene encodes CDR1 SGHRS and CDR2 YFSETQ. This CDR3 region has 15 residues. The ends were cut back, 4 bases at V and 2 bases at J, with 13 bases in the middle. The CDR3 DNA reads TGCGCCAGCAGCCCCCCGGGAGACGCCTACAATGAGCAGTTCTTC. Its translation is CASSPPGDAYNEQFF.

The V call is TRBV5-5, the J call TRBJ2-3; TRBD2 might be the D (6 bases). Germline V CDR1 and CDR2: SGHKS, YYEKEE (reference sequence). V lost 0 bases, J lost 4 bases, and 12 bases lay in between. The CDR3 is 15 amino acids. The DNA for the CDR3 is TGTGCCAGCAGCTTGGTGGGGGGAATGGCAGATACGCAGTATTTT. Protein sequence: CASSLVGGMADTQYF.

Only a few counts were recorded for this clone. V usage is TRBV27 and J usage is TRBJ2-7; 7 positions match TRBD2. V lost 2 bases, J lost 7 bases, and 8 bases stayed unmatched. Germline V lookup: CDR1 MNHEY, CDR2 SMNVEV (reference sequence). This CDR3 has 14 amino acids. In DNA form, the CDR3 reads TGTGCCAGCAGTTTAACTACGGGAGCGGGGGAGCAGTACTTC. It codes for CASSLTTGAGEQYF.

The chain carries TRBV11-2 and TRBJ2-7, with 8 bases that match TRBD2. The junction had 6 bases not matched to a gene; V was cut back by 1 base and J by 4 bases. The CDR3 runs to 15 residues. CDR1 SGHAT and CDR2 FQNNGV come from the germline V gene. For the CDR3, the DNA is TGTGCCAGCAGCTTAGGGGGTAGCGGGACATACGAGCAGTACTTC. Protein sequence: CASSLGGSGTYEQYF.

The gene calls are TRBV7-2 and TRBJ2-3; D call uncertain. The V and J ends lost 1 base and 0 bases respectively, with 14 bases between them. There are 17 residues in the CDR3. Looked up from germline, CDR1 is SGHTA and CDR2 is FQGNSA. The CDR3 DNA follows: TGTGCCAGCAGCTTAGATTGGCGGCAAGTTAGCACAGATACGCAGTATTTT. Encoded protein: CASSLDWRQVSTDTQYF.

V is TRBV7-3 and J is TRBJ2-3; 9 bases match TRBD2. The CDR3 totals 15 residues. Germline CDR1 is SGHTA and CDR2 is FQGTGA. V lost 5 bases and J lost 5; bases outside the gene matches: 8. The CDR3 is CASSLRAAGGDTQYF. CDR3 coding DNA: TGTGCCAGCAGCCTCCGGGCAGCGGGAGGAGATACGCAGTATTTT.

V and J are TRBV18 and TRBJ2-1; 13 nucleotides line up with TRBD2. Looked up from germline, CDR1 is KGHSH and CDR2 is LQKENI. J was trimmed by 1 base and V by 1 base; bases with no gene match: 1. This CDR3 has 17 residues. For the CDR3, the DNA is TGTGCCAGCTCACCACGGACTAGCGGGAGATCCTACAATGAGCAGTTCTTC. Its protein product is CASSPRTSGRSYNEQFF.

The rearrangement joins TRBV19 to TRBJ1-1; D unclear. Per the germline V gene, CDR1 is LNHDA and CDR2 is SQIVND (reference sequence). This CDR3 has 13 residues. The V and J ends lost 4 bases and 4 bases respectively, with 10 bases between them. The CDR3 spells CASSTGWGTEAFF. The CDR3 DNA reads TGTGCCAGTAGTACGGGGTGGGGCACTGAAGCTTTCTTT. Supplemented by reference TRBV19 and TRBJ1-1, the full variable domain reads DGGITQSPKYLFRKEGQNVTLSCEQNLNHDAMYWYRQDPGQGLRLIYYSQIVNDFQKGDIAEGYSVSREKKESFPLTVTSAQKNPTAFYLCASSTGWGTEAFFGQGTRLTVV.

This clone was counted a single time. The chain links TRBV7-6 to TRBJ1-6; D unresolved. There are 16 residues in the CDR3. Germline values: CDR1 SGHVS, CDR2 FNYEAQ. The ends were cut back, 1 base at V and 3 bases at J, with 10 bases in the middle. In DNA, the CDR3 is TGTGCCAGCAGCTTAGGAGGTGGGAGCTATAATTCACCCCTCCACTTT. Protein product: CASSLGGGSYNSPLHF.